This T cell receptor (beta chain) was recorded in a study of T cell repertoires in cytomegalovirus infection. Study information: In the study, CMV epitopes included recently identified HLA-C-restricted and well-studied HLA-B-restricted ones. Public signatures in TCR beta pointed to CMV infection and matching HLA type.

The study's findings and limits: Adding up the frequency of public TCR beta families identified people who carried CMV plus the relevant HLA. CMV-specific TCR beta clonotypes restricted by HLA-C were the ones dominating the ex vivo response.

TCRdb analysed the reads with MiXCR anew, one entry per CDR3 protein. The table shows fewer than 950,000 distinct CDR3 sequences, with less than 35% occurring only once. As for this clonotype: Its specificity is not known. A much larger clone lies one base from this, so it may be a read error.

The CDR3 covers 15 residues. Germline V gene lookup returns CDR1 MNHEY and CDR2 SMNVEV (reference sequence). The source is a human donor in good health (CMV status not recorded). Some clones in this sample may be carry-over from other donors' samples. V gene TRBV27 combines with J gene TRBJ2-1, with 12 bases aligning to TRBD2. The input for sequencing was cultured CD8+ T cells from PBMCs, taken from culture after CMV antigen stimulation. This CDR3 is CTSSSSGGARNEQFF. CDR3 in DNA: TGTACCAGCAGTTCTAGCGGGGGGGCAAGAAATGAGCAGTTCTTC.